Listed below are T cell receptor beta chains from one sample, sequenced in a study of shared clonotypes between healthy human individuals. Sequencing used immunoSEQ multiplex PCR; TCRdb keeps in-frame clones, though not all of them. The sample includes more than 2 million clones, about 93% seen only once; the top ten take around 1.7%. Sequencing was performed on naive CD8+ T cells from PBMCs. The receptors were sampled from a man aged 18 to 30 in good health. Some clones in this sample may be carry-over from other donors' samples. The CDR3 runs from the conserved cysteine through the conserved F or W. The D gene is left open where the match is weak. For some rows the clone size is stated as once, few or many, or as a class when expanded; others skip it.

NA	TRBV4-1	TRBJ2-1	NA	CASSQVALARVYNEQFF	TGCGCCAGCAGCCAAGTAGCTCTAGCCCGAGTTTACAATGAGCAGTTCTTC
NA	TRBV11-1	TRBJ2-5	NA	CASSLGDGTQETQYF	TGTGCCAGCAGCTTAGGAGATGGGACCCAAGAGACCCAGTACTTC
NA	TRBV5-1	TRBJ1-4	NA	CASSPGGGREKLFF	TGCGCCAGCAGCCCCGGGGGGGGAAGAGAAAAACTGTTTTTT
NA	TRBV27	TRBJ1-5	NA	CASSLSWSSNQPQHF	TGTGCCAGCAGTTTATCCTGGTCCTCCAATCAGCCCCAGCATTTT
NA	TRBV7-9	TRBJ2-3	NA	CASVGAADTQYF	TGTGCCAGCGTGGGGGCAGCGGATACGCAGTATTTT
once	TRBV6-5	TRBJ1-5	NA	CASSATYSNQPQHF	TGTGCCAGCAGTGCGACGTATAGCAATCAGCCCCAGCATTTT
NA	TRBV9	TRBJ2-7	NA	CASSVAGVGTYEQYF	TGTGCCAGCAGCGTAGCTGGGGTAGGGACCTACGAGCAGTACTTC
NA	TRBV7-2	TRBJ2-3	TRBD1	CASSLGDRPMGDTQYF	TGTGCCAGCAGCTTAGGGGACAGACCCATGGGAGATACGCAGTATTTT
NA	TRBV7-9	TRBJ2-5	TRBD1	CASSGDRGIQETQYF	TGTGCCAGCAGTGGGGACAGGGGAATCCAAGAGACCCAGTACTTC
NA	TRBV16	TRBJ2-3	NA	CASSQRTSVADTQYF	TGTGCCAGCAGCCAAAGGACCTCGGTCGCAGATACGCAGTATTTT
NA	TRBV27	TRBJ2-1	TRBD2	CASSTRPGLARPFF	TGTGCCAGCAGTACCAGGCCGGGACTAGCAAGGCCGTTCTTC
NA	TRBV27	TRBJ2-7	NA	CASSLSRGSEQYF	TGTGCCAGCAGTTTATCCCGGGGCTCCGAGCAGTACTTC
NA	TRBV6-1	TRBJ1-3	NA	CASIPGPYSGNTIYF	TGTGCCAGCATCCCGGGCCCTTACTCTGGAAACACCATATATTTT
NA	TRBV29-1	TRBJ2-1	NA	CSVDERIQYNEQFF	TGCAGCGTTGATGAGCGGATCCAGTACAATGAGCAGTTCTTC
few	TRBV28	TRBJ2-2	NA	CASTNGDTGELFF	TGTGCCAGCACCAACGGGGACACCGGGGAGCTGTTTTTT
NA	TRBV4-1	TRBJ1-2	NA	CASSQDFGGRYGYTF	TGCGCCAGCAGCCAAGACTTCGGGGGCCGCTATGGCTACACCTTC
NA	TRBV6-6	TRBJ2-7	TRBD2	CASTGRRETYEQYF	TGTGCCAGCACAGGCCGGCGGGAGACCTACGAGCAGTACTTC
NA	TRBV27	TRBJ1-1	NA	CASSLSATYEAFF	TGTGCCAGCAGTTTATCGGCGACATACGAAGCTTTCTTT
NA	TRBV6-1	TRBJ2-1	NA	CASSEELPQSWVYNEQFF	TGTGCCAGCAGTGAAGAACTCCCTCAGAGTTGGGTTTACAATGAGCAGTTCTTC
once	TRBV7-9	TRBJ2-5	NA	CASSLAGFETQYF	TGTGCCAGCAGCTTAGCGGGGTTCGAGACCCAGTACTTC
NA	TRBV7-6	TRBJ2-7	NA	CASSLGRERGTYEQYF	TGTGCCAGCAGCTTAGGCAGAGAGAGGGGGACCTACGAGCAGTACTTC
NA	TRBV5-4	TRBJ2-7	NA	CASSFFPGPNYEQYF	TGTGCCAGCAGCTTTTTCCCCGGCCCCAACTACGAGCAGTACTTC
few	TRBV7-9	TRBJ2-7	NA	CASSAGSYEQYF	TGTGCCAGCAGCGCGGGTTCCTACGAGCAGTACTTC
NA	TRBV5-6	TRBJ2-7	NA	CASSLGAGFSYEQYF	TGTGCCAGCAGCTTGGGGGCAGGGTTCTCCTACGAGCAGTACTTC
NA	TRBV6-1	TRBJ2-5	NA	CASIPMGGRQETQYF	TGTGCCAGCATCCCCATGGGAGGTCGGCAAGAGACCCAGTACTTC
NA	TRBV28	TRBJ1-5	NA	CASRYRVSPQPQHF	TGTGCCAGCAGGTACAGGGTTAGCCCTCAGCCCCAGCATTTT
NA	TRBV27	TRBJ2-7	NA	CASSLNGGWYEQYF	TGTGCCAGCAGTTTAAATGGGGGCTGGTACGAGCAGTACTTC
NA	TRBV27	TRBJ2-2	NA	CASLNRSTGELFF	TGTGCCAGCCTTAACAGAAGCACCGGGGAGCTGTTTTTT
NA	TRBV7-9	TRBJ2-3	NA	CASSLLDTRGDTQYF	TGTGCCAGCAGCTTACTGGACACCCGTGGAGATACGCAGTATTTT
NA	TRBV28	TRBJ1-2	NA	CASSYQRTAPVDGYTF	TGTGCCAGCAGTTACCAACGGACAGCCCCGGTAGATGGCTACACCTTC
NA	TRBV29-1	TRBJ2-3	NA	CSVWSDTQYF	TGCAGCGTTTGGTCAGATACGCAGTATTTT